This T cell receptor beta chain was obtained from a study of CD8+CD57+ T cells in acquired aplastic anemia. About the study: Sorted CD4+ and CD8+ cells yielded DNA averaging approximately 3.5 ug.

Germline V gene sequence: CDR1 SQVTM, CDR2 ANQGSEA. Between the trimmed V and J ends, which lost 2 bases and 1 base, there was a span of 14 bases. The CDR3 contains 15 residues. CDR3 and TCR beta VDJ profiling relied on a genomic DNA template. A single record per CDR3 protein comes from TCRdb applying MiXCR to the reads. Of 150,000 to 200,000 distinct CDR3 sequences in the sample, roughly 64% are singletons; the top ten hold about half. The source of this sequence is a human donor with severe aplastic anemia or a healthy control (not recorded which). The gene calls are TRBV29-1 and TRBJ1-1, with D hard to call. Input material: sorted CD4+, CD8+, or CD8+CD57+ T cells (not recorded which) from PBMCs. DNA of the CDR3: TGCAGCGTTGAAAGGGCAGGTGTCCCGAACACTGAAGCTTTCTTT. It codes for CSVERAGVPNTEAFF.